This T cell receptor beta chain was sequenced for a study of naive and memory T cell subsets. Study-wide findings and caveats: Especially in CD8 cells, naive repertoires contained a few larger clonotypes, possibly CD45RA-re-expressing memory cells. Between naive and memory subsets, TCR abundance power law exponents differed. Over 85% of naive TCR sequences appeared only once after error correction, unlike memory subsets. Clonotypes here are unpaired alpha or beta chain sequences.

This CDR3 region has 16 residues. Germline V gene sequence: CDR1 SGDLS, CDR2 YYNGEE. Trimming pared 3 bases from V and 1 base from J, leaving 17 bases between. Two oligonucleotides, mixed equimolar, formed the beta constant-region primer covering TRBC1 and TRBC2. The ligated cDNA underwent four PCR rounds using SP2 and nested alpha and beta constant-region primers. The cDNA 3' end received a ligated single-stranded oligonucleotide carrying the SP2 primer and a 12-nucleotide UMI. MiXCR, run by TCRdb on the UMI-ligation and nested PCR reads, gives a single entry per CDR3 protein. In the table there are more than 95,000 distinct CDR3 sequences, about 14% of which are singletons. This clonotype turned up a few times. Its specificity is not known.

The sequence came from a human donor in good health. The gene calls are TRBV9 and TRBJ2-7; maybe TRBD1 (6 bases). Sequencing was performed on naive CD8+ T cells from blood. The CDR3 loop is CASSDPLGQPSYEQYF. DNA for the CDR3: TGTGCCAGCAGCGACCCCTTAGGACAGCCTTCCTACGAGCAGTACTTC.